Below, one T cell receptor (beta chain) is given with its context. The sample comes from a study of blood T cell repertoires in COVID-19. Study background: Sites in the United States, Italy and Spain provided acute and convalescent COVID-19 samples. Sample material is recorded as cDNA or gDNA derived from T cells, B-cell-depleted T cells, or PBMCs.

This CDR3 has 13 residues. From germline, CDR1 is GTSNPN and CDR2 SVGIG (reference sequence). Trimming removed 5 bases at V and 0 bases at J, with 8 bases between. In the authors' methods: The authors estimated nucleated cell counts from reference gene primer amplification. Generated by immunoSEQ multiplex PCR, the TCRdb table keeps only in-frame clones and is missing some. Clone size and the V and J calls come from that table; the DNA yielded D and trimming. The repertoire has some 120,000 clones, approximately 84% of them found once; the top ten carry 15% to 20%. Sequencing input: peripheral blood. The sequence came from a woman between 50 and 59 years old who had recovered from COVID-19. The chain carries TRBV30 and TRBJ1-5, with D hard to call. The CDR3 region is CAWARFSNQPQHF. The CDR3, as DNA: TGTGCCTGGGCGCGTTTTAGCAATCAGCCCCAGCATTTT.